Sequencing of this TCR beta chain was carried out in a study of OX40 agonist ivuxolimab in advanced cancers. Libraries were prepared by immunoSEQ multiplex PCR; TCRdb keeps only in-frame clonotypes and omits some of them. In the table there are about 100,000 clones, approximately 90% of which are singletons. Per germline, CDR1 MNHEY and CDR2 SMNVEV (reference sequence). Trimming took 0 bases from V and 0 from J, leaving 8 bases between them. The CDR3 spans 15 residues. The receptor comes from an adult with an advanced solid tumor such as melanoma, head and neck, liver or kidney cancer. This specimen consisted of CD4+ or CD8+ T cells sorted from blood, obtained in a trial of the OX40 agonist ivuxolimab. The chain joins TRBV27 to TRBJ2-5; D is unclear. The CDR3 region is CASSLSWANQETQYF. CDR3 in DNA: TGTGCCAGCAGTTTATCGTGGGCGAACCAAGAGACCCAGTACTTC.